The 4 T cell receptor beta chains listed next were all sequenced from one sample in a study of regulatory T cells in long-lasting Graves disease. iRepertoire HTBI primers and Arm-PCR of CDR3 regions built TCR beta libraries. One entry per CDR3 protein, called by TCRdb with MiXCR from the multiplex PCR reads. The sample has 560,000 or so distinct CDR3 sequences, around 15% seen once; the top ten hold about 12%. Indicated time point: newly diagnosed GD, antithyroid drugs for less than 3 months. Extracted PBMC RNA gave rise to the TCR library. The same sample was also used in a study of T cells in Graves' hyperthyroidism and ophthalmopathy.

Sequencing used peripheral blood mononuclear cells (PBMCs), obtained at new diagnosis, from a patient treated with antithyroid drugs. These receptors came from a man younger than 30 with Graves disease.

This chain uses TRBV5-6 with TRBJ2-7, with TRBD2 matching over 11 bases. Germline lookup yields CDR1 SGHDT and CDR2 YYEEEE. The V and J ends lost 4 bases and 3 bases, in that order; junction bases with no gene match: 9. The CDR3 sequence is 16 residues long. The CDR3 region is CASSPLLAGGRYEQYF. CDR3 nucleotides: TGTGCCAGCAGCCCACTCCTAGCGGGAGGCCGCTACGAGCAGTACTTC.

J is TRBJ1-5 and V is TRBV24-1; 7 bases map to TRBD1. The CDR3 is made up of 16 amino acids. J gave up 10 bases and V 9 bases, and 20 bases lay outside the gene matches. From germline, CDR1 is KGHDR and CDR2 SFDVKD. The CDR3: CATARDSLEGISPQHF. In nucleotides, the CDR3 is TGTGCCACCGCTAGGGACAGCCTAGAGGGAATCAGCCCCCAGCATTTT.

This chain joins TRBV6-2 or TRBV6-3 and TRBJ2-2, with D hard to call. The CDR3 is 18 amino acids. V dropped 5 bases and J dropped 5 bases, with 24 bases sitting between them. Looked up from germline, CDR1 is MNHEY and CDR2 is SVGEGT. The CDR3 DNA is TGTGCCAGCAGTGAGGTGGCTCCCTGGGGTAGCAAGACCGGGGAGCTGTTTTTT. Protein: CASSEVAPWGSKTGELFF.

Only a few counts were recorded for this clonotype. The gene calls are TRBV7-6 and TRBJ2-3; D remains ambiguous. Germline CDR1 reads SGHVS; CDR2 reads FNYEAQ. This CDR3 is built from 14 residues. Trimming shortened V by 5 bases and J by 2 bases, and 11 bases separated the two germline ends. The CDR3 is CASSQRLYTDTQYF. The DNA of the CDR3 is TGTGCCAGCAGCCAACGACTGTACACAGATACGCAGTATTTT.